A selection of T cell receptor beta chains follows, all from one sample in a study of sequential checkpoint blockade in melanoma. Some clones are missing from TCRdb's copy, which holds only in-frame ones; the method was immunoSEQ multiplex PCR. Of 20,000 to 25,000 clones in the sample, roughly four fifths were seen once. The sample was CD8+ T cells sorted from blood (inferred from file names), taken from a patient given nivolumab and ipilimumab in sequence. All receptors derive from a human donor with melanoma. Both conserved end residues are part of each CDR3. Each record gives: V gene, J gene, CDR3 protein.

>TRBV15|TRBJ2-7
CATSRDGVAGDEQYF
>TRBV18|TRBJ2-7
CASSPSQGTSYEQYF
>TRBV9|TRBJ2-3
CASSVEGLAGTKLDTQYF
>TRBV5-4|TRBJ2-5
CASSLGLGAGPAQYF
>TRBV28|TRBJ2-2
CASSFSSGSGTGELFF
>TRBV9|TRBJ1-1
CASSALGTAKNTEAFF
>TRBV7-2|TRBJ2-1
CASSNRNEQFF
>TRBV12-5|TRBJ2-2
CASVLAGTGNTGELFF
>TRBV7-9|TRBJ1-2
CASSPKAGYGYTF
>TRBV7-9|TRBJ2-1
CASSFLGRDYNEQFF
>TRBV9|TRBJ2-2
CASSPRQGLDTGELFF
>TRBV19|TRBJ2-7
CASRGQGAYEQYF
>TRBV6-5|TRBJ2-7
CASSYSVADSYEQYF
>TRBV19|TRBJ1-1
CASTEILGRANTEAFF
>TRBV25-1|TRBJ2-2
CASTSGKNTGELFF
>TRBV18|TRBJ2-7
CASSPGSGQIPEQYF
>TRBV6-6|TRBJ1-1
CASKRQGGEAFF
>TRBV2|TRBJ2-5
CASSWREPPVQETQYF
>TRBV6-5|TRBJ2-7
CASSYRAGAHEQYF
>TRBV5-1|TRBJ2-1
CASIAFNEQFF